The TCR beta chain described here comes from a study of metastatic and nonmetastatic thyroid tumors. Study-wide context: Repertoires were compared across blood and tumor or nodule tissue from malignant and benign thyroid patients. Broader study findings: Reportedly, malignant thyroid tumors had significantly higher TCR beta diversity than benign nodules, in blood and tumor.

In its sample, this clone was seen many times. The antigen is not known. Authors' analysis steps: Between-group CDR3 differences, defined by clinicopathological status, yielded a distant-metastasis classifier for papillary thyroid cancer. TCRdb re-processed the PCR reads through MiXCR. TCRdb's processing, not the authors' own work, is the source of the V and J calls. The repertoire holds roughly 30,000 clones, with 18% as singletons. No treatment of any kind had been given to any patient before thyroid surgery. The source of this sequence is a female donor with papillary thyroid cancer or a benign thyroid nodule (not recorded which). Some clones in this sample may be carry-over from other donors' samples. Sequencing was done on a sample of blood.

The CDR3: CASSPTSAGGSRSYHSPLHF. The CDR3 DNA reads as TGTGCCAGCAGCCCCACATCCGCAGGGGGGTCTAGATCATATCATTCACCCCTCCACTTT. The chain uses TRBV13 and TRBJ1-6; 7 bases are shared with TRBD1. V was clipped by 5 bases and J by 8 bases; unmatched bases: 24. Germline CDR1 PRHDT, CDR2 FYEKMQ (reference sequence). This CDR3 is built from 20 residues.